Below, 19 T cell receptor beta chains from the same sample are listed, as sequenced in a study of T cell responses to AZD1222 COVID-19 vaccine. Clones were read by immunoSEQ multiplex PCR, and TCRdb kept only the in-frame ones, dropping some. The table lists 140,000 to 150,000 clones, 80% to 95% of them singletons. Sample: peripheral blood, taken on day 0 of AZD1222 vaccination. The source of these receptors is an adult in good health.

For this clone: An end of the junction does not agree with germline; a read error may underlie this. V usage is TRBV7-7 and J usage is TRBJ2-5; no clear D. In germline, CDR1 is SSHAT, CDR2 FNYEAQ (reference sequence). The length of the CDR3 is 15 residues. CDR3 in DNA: TGTGCTAGCAGCTTATGGTCAGGTCTCCAAGAGACCCAGTACTTC. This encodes CASSLWSGLQETQYF.

CDR3 DNA: TGTGCCATCAGTGATGACAGGGGAGCAAACATTCAGTACTTC. This translates into CAISDDRGANIQYF. V is TRBV10-3 and J is TRBJ2-4; TRBD1 matches at 8 bases. The CDR3 is 14 residues long. V dropped 3 bases and J dropped 6; count of bases not matched to a gene: 4. CDR1 and CDR2 from the germline V gene are ENHRY and SYGVKD.

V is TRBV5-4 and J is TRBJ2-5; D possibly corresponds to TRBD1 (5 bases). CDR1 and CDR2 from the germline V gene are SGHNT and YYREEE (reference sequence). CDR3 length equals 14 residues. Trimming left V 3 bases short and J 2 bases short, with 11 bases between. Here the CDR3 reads CASSSKGLQETQYF. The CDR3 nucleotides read TGTGCCAGCAGCTCCAAGGGGCTTCAAGAGACCCAGTACTTC.

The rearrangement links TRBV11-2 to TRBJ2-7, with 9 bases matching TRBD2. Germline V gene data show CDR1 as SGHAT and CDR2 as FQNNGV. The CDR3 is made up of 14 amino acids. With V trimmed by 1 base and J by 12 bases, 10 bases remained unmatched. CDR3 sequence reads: CASSLVGTSSLWYF. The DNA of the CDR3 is TGTGCCAGCAGCTTAGTAGGGACTAGCTCTCTTTGGTACTTC. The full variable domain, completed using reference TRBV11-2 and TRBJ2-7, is EAGVAQSPRYKIIEKRQSVAFWCNPISGHATLYWYQQILGQGPKLLIQFQNNGVVDDSQLPKDRFSAERLKGVDSTLKIQPAKLEDSAVYLCASSLVGTSSLWYFGPGTRLTVT.

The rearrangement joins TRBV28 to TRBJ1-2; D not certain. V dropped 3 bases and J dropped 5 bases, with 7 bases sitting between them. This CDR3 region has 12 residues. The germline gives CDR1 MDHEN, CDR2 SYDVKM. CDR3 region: CASSLMGYGYTF. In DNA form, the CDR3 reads TGTGCCAGCAGTTTGATGGGGTATGGCTACACCTTC.

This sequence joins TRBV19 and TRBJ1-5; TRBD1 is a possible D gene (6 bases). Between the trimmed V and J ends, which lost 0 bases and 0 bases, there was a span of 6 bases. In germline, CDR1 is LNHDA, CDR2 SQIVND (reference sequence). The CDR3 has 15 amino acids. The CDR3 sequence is CASSIEGASNQPQHF. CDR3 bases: TGTGCCAGTAGTATAGAGGGGGCTAGCAATCAGCCCCAGCATTTT.

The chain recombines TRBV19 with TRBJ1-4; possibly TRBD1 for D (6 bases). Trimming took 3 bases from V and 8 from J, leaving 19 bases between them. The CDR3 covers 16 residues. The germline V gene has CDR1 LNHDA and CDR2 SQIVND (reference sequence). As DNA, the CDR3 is TGTGCCAGTAGTATGGGCGGAGACAGGACGGGGGAAAAACTGTTTTTT. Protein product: CASSMGGDRTGEKLFF.

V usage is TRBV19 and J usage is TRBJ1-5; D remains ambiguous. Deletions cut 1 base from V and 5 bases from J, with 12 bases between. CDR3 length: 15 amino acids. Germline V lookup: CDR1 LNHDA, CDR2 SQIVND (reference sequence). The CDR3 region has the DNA TGTGCCAGTAGTATAGTCGGAGCGGGTCATCAGCCCCAGCATTTT. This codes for CASSIVGAGHQPQHF.

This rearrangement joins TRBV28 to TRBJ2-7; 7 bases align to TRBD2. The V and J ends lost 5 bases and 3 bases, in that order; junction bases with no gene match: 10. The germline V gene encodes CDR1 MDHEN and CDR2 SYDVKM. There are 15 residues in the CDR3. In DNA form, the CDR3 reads TGTGCCAGCAGTAGGGCCGGGGAGGGAATCTACGAGCAGTACTTC. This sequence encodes CASSRAGEGIYEQYF.

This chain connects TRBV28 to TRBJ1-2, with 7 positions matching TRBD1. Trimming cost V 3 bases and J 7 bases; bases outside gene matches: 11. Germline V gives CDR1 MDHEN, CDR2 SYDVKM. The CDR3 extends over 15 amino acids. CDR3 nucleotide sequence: TGTGCCAGCAGTTTTTGGGGACAGCGCCTTAGTGGCTACACCTTC. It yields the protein CASSFWGQRLSGYTF.

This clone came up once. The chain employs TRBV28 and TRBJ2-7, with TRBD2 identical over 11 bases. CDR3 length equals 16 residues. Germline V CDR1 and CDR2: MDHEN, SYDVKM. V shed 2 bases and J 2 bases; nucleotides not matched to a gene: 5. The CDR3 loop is CASSLLSGRAAYEQYF. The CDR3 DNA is TGTGCCAGCAGTTTACTTAGCGGGAGGGCGGCCTACGAGCAGTACTTC.

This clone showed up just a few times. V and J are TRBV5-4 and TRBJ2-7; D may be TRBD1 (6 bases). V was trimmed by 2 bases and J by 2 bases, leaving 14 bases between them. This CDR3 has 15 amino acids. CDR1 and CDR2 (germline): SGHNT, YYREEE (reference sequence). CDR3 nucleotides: TGTGCCAGCAGCTTAGCTCGGGACAAGACCTACGAGCAGTACTTC. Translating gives CASSLARDKTYEQYF.

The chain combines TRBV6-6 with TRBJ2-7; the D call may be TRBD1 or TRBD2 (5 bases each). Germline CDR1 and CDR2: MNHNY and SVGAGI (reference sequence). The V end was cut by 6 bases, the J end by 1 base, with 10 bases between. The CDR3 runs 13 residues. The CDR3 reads CASSRDGSYEQYF. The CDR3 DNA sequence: TGTGCCAGCAGCCGGGACGGTTCCTACGAGCAGTACTTC.

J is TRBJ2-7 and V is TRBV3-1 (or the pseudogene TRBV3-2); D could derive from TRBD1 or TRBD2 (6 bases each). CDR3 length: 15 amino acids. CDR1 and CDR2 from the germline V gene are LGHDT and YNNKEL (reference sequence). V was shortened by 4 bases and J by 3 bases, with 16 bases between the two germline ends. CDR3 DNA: TGTGCCAGCAGCCTCTTAGGAGGGACATACTACGAGCAGTACTTC. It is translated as CASSLLGGTYYEQYF.

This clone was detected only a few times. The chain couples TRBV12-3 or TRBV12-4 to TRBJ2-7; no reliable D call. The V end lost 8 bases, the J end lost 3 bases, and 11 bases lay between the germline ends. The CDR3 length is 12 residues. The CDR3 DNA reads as TGTGCCAGCGCGGTAAGAGACTACGAGCAGTACTTC. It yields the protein CASAVRDYEQYF.

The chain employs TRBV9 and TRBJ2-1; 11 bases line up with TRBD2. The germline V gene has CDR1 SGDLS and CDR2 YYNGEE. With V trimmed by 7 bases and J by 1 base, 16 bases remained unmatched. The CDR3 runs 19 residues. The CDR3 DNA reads TGTGCCAGCGGAGGGGGACTAGCGGTAACCAGGAAGTCCTACAATGAGCAGTTCTTC. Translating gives CASGGGLAVTRKSYNEQFF.

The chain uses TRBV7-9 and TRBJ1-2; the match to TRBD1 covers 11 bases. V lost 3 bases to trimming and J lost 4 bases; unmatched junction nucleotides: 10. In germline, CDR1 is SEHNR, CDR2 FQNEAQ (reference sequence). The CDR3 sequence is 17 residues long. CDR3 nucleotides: TGTGCCAGCAGCTTGTTCCGCGGGACAGGGGGAGGCTATGGCTACACCTTC. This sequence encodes CASSLFRGTGGGYGYTF.

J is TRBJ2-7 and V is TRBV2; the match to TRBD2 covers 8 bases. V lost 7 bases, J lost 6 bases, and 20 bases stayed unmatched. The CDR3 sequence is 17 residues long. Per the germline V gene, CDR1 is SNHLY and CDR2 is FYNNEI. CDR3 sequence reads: CASTGLAQAGVRVEQYF. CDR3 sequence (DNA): TGTGCCAGCACCGGTTTAGCCCAAGCGGGAGTTCGAGTCGAGCAGTACTTC.

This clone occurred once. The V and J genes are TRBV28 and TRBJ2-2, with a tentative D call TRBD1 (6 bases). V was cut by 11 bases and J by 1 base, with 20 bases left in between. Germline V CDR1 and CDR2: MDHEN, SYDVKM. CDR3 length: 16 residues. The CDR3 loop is CAGMGRDIGNTGELFF. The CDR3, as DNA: TGTGCCGGGATGGGACGGGACATTGGGAACACCGGGGAGCTGTTTTTT. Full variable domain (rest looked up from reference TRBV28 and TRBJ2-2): DVKVTQSSRYLVKRTGEKVFLECVQDMDHENMFWYRQDPGLGLRLIYFSYDVKMKEKGDIPEGYSVSREKKERFSLILESASTNQTSMYLCAGMGRDIGNTGELFFGEGSRLTVL.